Each of the 24 T cell receptor beta chains below was sequenced from the same sample in a study. A single record per CDR3 protein comes from TCRdb applying MiXCR to the reads. The sample lists about 4,500 distinct CDR3 sequences, over 9.5% seen once, with about 30% in the top ten. Sequencing used CD4+ T cells from peripheral blood. These receptors originate from a human donor with rheumatoid arthritis.

This clonotype has more than one count but fewer than ten. This chain joins TRBV29-1 and TRBJ2-7; 9 positions agree with TRBD1. The CDR3 contains 13 residues. The germline V gene encodes CDR1 SQVTM and CDR2 ANQGSEA. The trim removed 3 bases at V and 7 bases at J, leaving 7 bases unmatched. CDR3 DNA: TGCAGCGTTGATCTGGGACAGGGTCGAGAGCAGTACTTC. Amino acids: CSVDLGQGREQYF.

Relative to its sample, this clonotype is medium-sized (0.01 to 0.1%). The chain uses TRBV5-5 and TRBJ2-1; D call uncertain. V dropped 2 bases and J dropped 8 bases, with 5 bases sitting between them. This CDR3 has 11 residues. Germline CDR1 reads SGHKS; CDR2 reads YYEKEE (reference sequence). This chain's CDR3 is CASSFAYEQFF. The CDR3 DNA is TGTGCCAGCAGCTTCGCTTATGAGCAGTTCTTC. The whole variable domain, remainder taken from reference TRBV5-5 and TRBJ2-1, is DAGVTQSPTHLIKTRGQQVTLRCSPISGHKSVSWYQQVLGQGPQFIFQYYEKEERGRGNFPDRFSARQFPNYSSELNVNALLLGDSALYLCASSFAYEQFFGPGTRLTVL.

The chain joins TRBV12-3 or TRBV12-4 to TRBJ1-2; D is uncertain. The V and J ends lost 1 base and 8 bases respectively, with 8 bases between them. The CDR3 is 12 residues long. The CDR3 here is CASSLVYSGYTF. CDR3 DNA: TGTGCCAGCAGTTTAGTATACTCGGGCTACACCTTC.

This clonotype was seen only once. This may be a read error, as it is one base from a much larger clone. The CDR3 DNA is TGTGCCAGCAGTGGAGTTCGCGGCAGCGGGGACAATGAGCAGTTCTTC. As protein: CASSGVRGSGDNEQFF. J is TRBJ2-1 and V is TRBV6-1, with 7 nucleotides matching TRBD2. CDR1 MNHNS and CDR2 SASEGT come from the germline V gene. The CDR3 is made up of 16 amino acids. V gave up 4 bases and J gave up 5 bases; unmatched junction bases: 11.

Ten or more counts support this clonotype. One end of the junction does not line up with germline, which may come from a read error. CDR3 amino acids: CASSRSFDSGSPYEQYF. As DNA, the CDR3 is TGTGCCAGCAGCCGTTCCTTTGATAGCGGGAGCCCCTATGAGCAGTACTTC. This chain links TRBV14 with TRBJ2-7; 9 bases are shared with TRBD2. CDR3 length equals 17 residues. Per the germline V gene, CDR1 is SGHDN and CDR2 is FVKESK. The full variable domain, completed using reference TRBV14 and TRBJ2-7, is EAGVTQFPSHSVIEKGQTVTLRCDPISGHDNLYWYRRVMGKEIKFLLHFVKESKQDESGMPNNRFLAERTGGTYSTLKVQPAELEDSGVYFCASSRSFDSGSPYEQYFGPGTRLTVT.

This clonotype is classed as medium-sized. The chain carries TRBV4-1 and TRBJ1-5; unclear D gene. V was shortened by 0 bases and J by 2 bases, with 11 bases between the two germline ends. This CDR3 spans 16 amino acids. In germline, CDR1 is MGHRA, CDR2 YSYEKL. CDR3 DNA sequence: TGCGCCAGCAGCCAAGAACTCGGGGTCGGCAATCAGCCCCAGCATTTT. Its protein is CASSQELGVGNQPQHF.

By share, this clonotype ranks as medium-sized (0.01 to 0.1%). V and J are TRBV18 and TRBJ1-6, with D possibly being TRBD1 (6 bases). The germline CDR1 and CDR2 sequences are KGHSH and LQKENI. V was clipped by 6 bases and J by 5 bases, with 11 bases between them. The CDR3 spans 14 residues. DNA for the CDR3: TGTGCCAGCTCTCTCCGGACAGATAATTCACCCCTCCACTTT. This codes for CASSLRTDNSPLHF.

At least ten counts were recorded for this clonotype. The rearrangement links TRBV12-3 or TRBV12-4 to TRBJ2-3; D possibly corresponds to TRBD2 (6 bases). The CDR3 is made up of 15 amino acids. With 3 bases removed from V and 0 bases from J, the gap between germline ends came to 10 bases. The DNA of the CDR3 is TGTGCCAGCAGTTTGGAGGGCCGGAGCACAGATACGCAGTATTTT. Amino acid sequence: CASSLEGRSTDTQYF.

This chain connects TRBV27 to TRBJ2-5; D may correspond to TRBD1 or TRBD2 (5 bases each). V was trimmed by 10 bases and J by 5 bases, leaving 17 bases between them. Germline V lookup: CDR1 MNHEY, CDR2 SMNVEV (reference sequence). The CDR3 is 13 amino acids. The CDR3 DNA reads TGTGCCACCACCCGGGGACCCGGGGAGACCCAGTACTTC. This encodes CATTRGPGETQYF.

The rearrangement uses TRBV9 and TRBJ1-1; D call uncertain. This CDR3 has 12 amino acids. The V gene lost 3 bases and the J gene lost 7 bases, with 10 bases spanning the gap. Per the germline V gene, CDR1 is SGDLS and CDR2 is YYNGEE. CDR3 coding DNA: TGTGCCAGCAGCGAAATTGGTAGTGAAGCTTTCTTT. Its translation: CASSEIGSEAFF.

Details on this clonotype: This sequence may be a read error, since a much larger clone differs from it by one base. This chain links TRBV29-1 with TRBJ2-3, with a possible D match to TRBD2 (6 bases). This CDR3 region has 13 residues. V lost 5 bases and J 2 bases, leaving 11 bases between the germline ends. Germline V gives CDR1 SQVTM, CDR2 ANQGSEA. The CDR3 region is CSVLASDTDTQYF. The CDR3 DNA follows: TGCAGCGTTTTGGCTAGCGACACAGATACGCAGTATTTT.

This clonotype is termed medium-sized. The CDR3 is CASSTDRGNTEAFF. CDR3 bases: TGCGCCAGCAGCACTGACAGGGGGAACACTGAAGCTTTCTTT. V is TRBV5-1 and J is TRBJ1-1; 8 positions agree with TRBD1. In germline, CDR1 is SGHRS, CDR2 YFSETQ. V was clipped by 4 bases and J by 1 base; unmatched bases: 3. CDR3 length equals 14 residues.

This clonotype counts as medium-sized. The J gene is TRBJ2-7, the V gene TRBV18, with 8 bases identical to TRBD1. Unmatched junction bases numbered 12, after V lost 4 bases and J lost 4 bases. CDR3 length: 16 amino acids. Germline CDR1 KGHSH, CDR2 LQKENI. The chain's CDR3 is CASSQAGTGIPYEQYF. CDR3 nucleotide sequence: TGTGCCAGCTCACAGGCCGGGACAGGAATACCTTACGAGCAGTACTTC.

This clonotype is medium-sized within its sample. The chain joins TRBV9 to TRBJ1-4; D is unclear. The CDR3 totals 13 residues. The germline gives CDR1 SGDLS, CDR2 YYNGEE. V dropped 0 bases and J dropped 8 bases, with 8 bases sitting between them. The CDR3 spells CASSVGSEEKLFF. CDR3 bases: TGTGCCAGCAGCGTAGGATCCGAAGAAAAACTGTTTTTT. Full variable domain (outside the CDR3, taken from reference TRBV9 and TRBJ1-4): DSGVTQTPKHLITATGQRVTLRCSPRSGDLSVYWYQQSLDQGLQFLIQYYNGEERAKGNILERFSAQQFPDLHSELNLSSLELGDSALYFCASSVGSEEKLFFGSGTQLSVL.

Regarding this clonotype: A much larger clone differs by one base, so this may be a read error. V usage is TRBV7-2 and J usage is TRBJ2-3, with 13 bases lining up with TRBD2. The germline V gene has CDR1 SGHTA and CDR2 FQGNSA. This CDR3 comprises 18 residues. This chain's CDR3 is CASSLGGLAGVRTDTQNF. CDR3 DNA: TGTGCCAGCAGCTTAGGTGGACTAGCGGGAGTTCGGACAGATACGCAGAATTTT.

In its sample, this clonotype ranks as medium-sized (0.01 to 0.1%). The chain carries TRBV9 and TRBJ2-1; D is possibly TRBD1 (5 bases). V lost 4 bases, J lost 9 bases, and 11 bases lay in between. This CDR3 spans 12 amino acids. CDR1 and CDR2 from the germline V gene are SGDLS and YYNGEE. The CDR3 bases are TGTGCCAGCAGCCCCCGGCAGGGTGAGCAGTTCTTC. This sequence encodes CASSPRQGEQFF.

About this clonotype: Being one base from a much bigger clone, this may be a read error. This rearrangement joins TRBV29-1 to TRBJ2-7; no reliable D call. This CDR3 has 12 residues. The V gene lost 8 bases and the J gene lost 5 bases, with 16 bases spanning the gap. Germline lookup yields CDR1 SQVTM and CDR2 ANQGSEA. As DNA, the CDR3 is TGCAGCATAGCCCGGACCCCCAACGAGCAGTACTTC. Translation: CSIARTPNEQYF.

This rearrangement joins TRBV10-3 to TRBJ2-4, with D tentatively TRBD2 (5 bases). V gave up 8 bases and J gave up 5 bases, with 10 bases separating them. This CDR3 spans 12 amino acids. Germline V lookup: CDR1 ENHRY, CDR2 SYGVKD. For the CDR3, the DNA is TGTGCCATCGGACCTAGCCAAAACATTCAGTACTTC. Translated, it gives CAIGPSQNIQYF.

This clonotype appeared a few times. The CDR3 sequence: CASSEQGVADTQYF. In DNA form, the CDR3 reads TGTGCCAGCTCGGAACAGGGAGTAGCAGATACGCAGTATTTT. The V gene is TRBV18, the J gene TRBJ2-3, with D possibly TRBD1 on 6 matching bases. This CDR3 has 14 amino acids. The germline V and J ends were trimmed by 6 bases and 4 bases, with 14 bases remaining between them. Germline V gives CDR1 KGHSH, CDR2 LQKENI.

This clonotype is medium-sized (0.01 to 0.1%) by share. V gene TRBV24-1 combines with J gene TRBJ2-5; weak D call: TRBD1 (5 bases). Trimming stripped 6 bases from V and 1 base from J, with 8 bases between. The germline CDR1 and CDR2 sequences are KGHDR and SFDVKD. This CDR3 is built from 13 residues. CDR3 sequence: CATSSDTQETQYF. CDR3 in DNA: TGTGCCACCAGTTCGGACACCCAAGAGACCCAGTACTTC.

Here the CDR3 DNA reads TGTGCCAGCAGCTTCGGCGGGGCACGACGGACTGAAGCTTTCTTT. This encodes CASSFGGARRTEAFF. The J gene is TRBJ1-1, the V gene TRBV7-3; D is perhaps TRBD1 (5 bases). There are 15 residues in the CDR3. Germline CDR1 and CDR2: SGHTA and FQGTGA. Trimming removed 3 bases at V and 5 bases at J, with 16 bases between.

This clonotype is labeled as medium-sized. The chain couples TRBV7-3 to TRBJ2-3; D perhaps matches TRBD2 (5 bases). The CDR3 length is 16 residues. V lost 5 bases and J lost 5, with 20 bases in between. Germline V lookup: CDR1 SGHTA, CDR2 FQGTGA. In nucleotides, the CDR3 is TGTGCCAGCAGCCCTATCCATGTCGAGGGAAGAGATACGCAGTATTTT. Amino acid sequence: CASSPIHVEGRDTQYF.

There are many counts of this clonotype. This sequence joins TRBV28 and TRBJ2-7; D remains unclear. This CDR3 has 14 amino acids. The germline gives CDR1 MDHEN, CDR2 SYDVKM. V was trimmed by 7 bases and J by 4 bases, leaving 17 bases between them. Here the CDR3 reads CASNWARSRYEQYF. The CDR3 DNA is TGTGCCAGCAATTGGGCTAGGAGCCGTTACGAGCAGTACTTC.

This clonotype was counted only a few times. This may be a read error: a much more frequent sequence differs by one nucleotide. V and J are TRBV5-4 and TRBJ2-3; 11 bases are shared with TRBD2. CDR1 and CDR2 (germline): SGHNT, YYREEE (reference sequence). After removal of 6 bases from V and 4 bases from J, the junction contained 10 bases not matched to a gene. The length of the CDR3 is 16 residues. The CDR3 region is CASNKYLAGGPDTQYF. The DNA for the CDR3 is TGTGCCAGCAACAAATATTTAGCGGGAGGGCCAGATACGCAGTATTTT.